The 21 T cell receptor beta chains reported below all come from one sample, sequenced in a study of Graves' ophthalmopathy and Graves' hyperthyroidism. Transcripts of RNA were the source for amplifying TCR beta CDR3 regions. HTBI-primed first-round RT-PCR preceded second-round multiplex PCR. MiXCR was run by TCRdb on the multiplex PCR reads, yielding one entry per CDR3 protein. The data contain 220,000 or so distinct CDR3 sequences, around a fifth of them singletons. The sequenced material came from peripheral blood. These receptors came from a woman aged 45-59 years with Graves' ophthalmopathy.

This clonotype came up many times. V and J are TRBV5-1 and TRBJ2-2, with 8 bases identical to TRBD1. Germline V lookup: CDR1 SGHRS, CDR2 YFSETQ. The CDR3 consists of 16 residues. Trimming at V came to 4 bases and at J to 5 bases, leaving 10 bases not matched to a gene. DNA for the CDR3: TGCGCCAGCAGCCTACAGTCGCAGGGGGCGACCGGGGAGCTGTTTTTT. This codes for CASSLQSQGATGELFF.

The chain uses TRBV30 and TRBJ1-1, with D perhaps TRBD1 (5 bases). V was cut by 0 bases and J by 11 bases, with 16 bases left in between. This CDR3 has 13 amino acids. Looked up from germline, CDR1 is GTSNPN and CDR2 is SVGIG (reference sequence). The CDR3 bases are TGTGCCTGGAGTGTCGGGCAGGGTCGTGTGGCTTTCTTT. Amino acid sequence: CAWSVGQGRVAFF.

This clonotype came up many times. The CDR3 spells CASAQHAAETQYF. DNA of the CDR3: TGTGCTAGCGCCCAACATGCCGCGGAGACCCAGTACTTC. J is TRBJ2-5 and V is TRBV7-7, with D tentatively TRBD2 (5 bases). CDR1 is SSHAT, CDR2 FNYEAQ, per germline (reference sequence). This CDR3 contains 13 residues.

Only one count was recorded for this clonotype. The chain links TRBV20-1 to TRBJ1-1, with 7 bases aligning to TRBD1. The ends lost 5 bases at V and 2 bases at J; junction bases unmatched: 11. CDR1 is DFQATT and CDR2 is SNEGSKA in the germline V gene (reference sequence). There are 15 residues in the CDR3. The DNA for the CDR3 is TGCAGTGCTGATCCTACTGACAGGGATAACACTGAAGCTTTCTTT. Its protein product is CSADPTDRDNTEAFF.

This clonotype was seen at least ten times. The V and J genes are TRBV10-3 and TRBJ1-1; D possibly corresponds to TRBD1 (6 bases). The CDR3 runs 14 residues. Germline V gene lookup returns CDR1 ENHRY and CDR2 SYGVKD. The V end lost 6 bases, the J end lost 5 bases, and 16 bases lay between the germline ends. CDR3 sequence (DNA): TGTGCCATCAGGGGGGACACGCTGACTACTGAAGCTTTCTTT. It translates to CAIRGDTLTTEAFF.

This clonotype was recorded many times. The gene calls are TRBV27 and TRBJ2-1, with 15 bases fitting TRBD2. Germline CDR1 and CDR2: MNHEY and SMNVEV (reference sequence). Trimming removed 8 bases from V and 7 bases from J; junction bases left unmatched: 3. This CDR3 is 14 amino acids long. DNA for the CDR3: TGTGCCAGCGGAGGGACTAGCGGGAGGAATGAGCAGTTCTTC. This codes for CASGGTSGRNEQFF.

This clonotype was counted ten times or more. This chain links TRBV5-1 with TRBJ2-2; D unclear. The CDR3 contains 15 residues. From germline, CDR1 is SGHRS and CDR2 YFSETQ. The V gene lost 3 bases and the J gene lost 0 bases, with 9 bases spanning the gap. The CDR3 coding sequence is TGCGCCAGCAGCTCGACCGAGACGAACACCGGGGAGCTGTTTTTT. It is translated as CASSSTETNTGELFF. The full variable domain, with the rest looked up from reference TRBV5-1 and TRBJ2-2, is KAGVTQTPRYLIKTRGQQVTLSCSPISGHRSVSWYQQTPGQGLQFLFEYFSETQRNKGNFPGRFSGRQFSNSRSEMNVSTLELGDSALYLCASSSTETNTGELFFGEGSRLTVL.

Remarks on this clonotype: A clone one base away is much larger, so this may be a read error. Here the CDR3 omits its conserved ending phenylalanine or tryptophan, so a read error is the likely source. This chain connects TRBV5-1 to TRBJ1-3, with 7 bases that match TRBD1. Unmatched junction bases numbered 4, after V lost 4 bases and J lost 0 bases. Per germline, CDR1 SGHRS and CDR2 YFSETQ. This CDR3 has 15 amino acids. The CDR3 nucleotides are TGCGCCAGCAGCCCGACAGGGAGCTCTGGAAACACCATATATATT. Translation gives CASSPTGSSGNTIYI.

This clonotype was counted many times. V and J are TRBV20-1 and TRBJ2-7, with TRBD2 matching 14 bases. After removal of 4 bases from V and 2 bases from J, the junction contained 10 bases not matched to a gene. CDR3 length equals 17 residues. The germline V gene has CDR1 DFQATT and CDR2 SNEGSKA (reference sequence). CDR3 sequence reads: CSATGTSGSRNPYEQYF. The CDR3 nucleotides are TGCAGTGCTACAGGGACTAGCGGGAGCCGGAACCCCTACGAGCAGTACTTC.

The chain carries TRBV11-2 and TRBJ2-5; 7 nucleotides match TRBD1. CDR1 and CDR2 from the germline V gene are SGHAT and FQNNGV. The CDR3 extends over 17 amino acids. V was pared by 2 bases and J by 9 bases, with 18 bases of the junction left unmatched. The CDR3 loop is CASSLRGPGQLFVAQYF. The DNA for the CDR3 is TGTGCCAGCAGCTTAAGGGGACCGGGACAGCTATTTGTGGCCCAGTACTTC.

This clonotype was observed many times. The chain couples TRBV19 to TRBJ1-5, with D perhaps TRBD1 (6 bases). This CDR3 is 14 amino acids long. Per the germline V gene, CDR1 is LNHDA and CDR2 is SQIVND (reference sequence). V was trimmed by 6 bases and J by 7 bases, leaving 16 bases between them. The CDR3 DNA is TGTGCCAGTAGCAAGGGGCAGGGGAGGCAGCCCCAGCATTTT. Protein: CASSKGQGRQPQHF.

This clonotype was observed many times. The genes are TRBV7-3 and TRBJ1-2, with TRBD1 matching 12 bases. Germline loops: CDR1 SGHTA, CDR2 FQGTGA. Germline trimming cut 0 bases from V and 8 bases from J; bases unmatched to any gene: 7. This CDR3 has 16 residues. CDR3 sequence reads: CASSLTRDRGLGGYTF. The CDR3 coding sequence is TGTGCCAGCAGCTTAACTAGGGACAGGGGGCTAGGAGGCTACACCTTC.

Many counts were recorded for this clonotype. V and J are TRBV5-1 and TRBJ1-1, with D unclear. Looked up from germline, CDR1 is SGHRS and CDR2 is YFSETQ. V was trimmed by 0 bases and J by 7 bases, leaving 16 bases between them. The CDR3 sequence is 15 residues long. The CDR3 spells CASSLEGRTPNEAFF. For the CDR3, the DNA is TGCGCCAGCAGCTTGGAGGGCAGAACACCGAATGAAGCTTTCTTT.

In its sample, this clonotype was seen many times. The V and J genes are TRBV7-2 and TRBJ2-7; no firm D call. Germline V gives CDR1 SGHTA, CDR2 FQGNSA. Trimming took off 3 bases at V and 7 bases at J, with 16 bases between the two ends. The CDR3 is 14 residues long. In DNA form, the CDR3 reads TGTGCCAGCAGCTTGGATAATTGGAATAGGGAGCAGTACTTC. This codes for CASSLDNWNREQYF.

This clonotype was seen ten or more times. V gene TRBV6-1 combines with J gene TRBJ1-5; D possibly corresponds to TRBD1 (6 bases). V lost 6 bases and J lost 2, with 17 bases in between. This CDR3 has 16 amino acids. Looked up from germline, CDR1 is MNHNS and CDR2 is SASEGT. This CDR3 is CASSLGQGPGNQPQHF. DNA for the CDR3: TGTGCCAGCAGCTTGGGGCAGGGGCCAGGCAATCAGCCCCAGCATTTT.

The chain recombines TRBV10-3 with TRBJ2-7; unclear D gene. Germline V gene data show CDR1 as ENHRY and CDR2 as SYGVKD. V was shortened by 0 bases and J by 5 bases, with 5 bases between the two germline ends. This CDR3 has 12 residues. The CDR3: CAISESVNEQYF. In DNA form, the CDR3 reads TGTGCCATCAGTGAGTCGGTAAACGAGCAGTACTTC.

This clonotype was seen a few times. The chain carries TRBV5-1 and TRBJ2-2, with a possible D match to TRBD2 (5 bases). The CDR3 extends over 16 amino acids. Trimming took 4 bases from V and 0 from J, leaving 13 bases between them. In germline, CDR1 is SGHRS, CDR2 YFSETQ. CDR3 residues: CASSPGGGTNTGELFF. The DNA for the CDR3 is TGCGCCAGCAGCCCTGGAGGTGGAACGAACACCGGGGAGCTGTTTTTT.

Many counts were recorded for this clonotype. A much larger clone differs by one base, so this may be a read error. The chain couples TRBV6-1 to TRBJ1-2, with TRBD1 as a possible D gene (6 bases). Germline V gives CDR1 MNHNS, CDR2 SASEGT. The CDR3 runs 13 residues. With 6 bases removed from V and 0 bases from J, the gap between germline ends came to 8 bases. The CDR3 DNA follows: TGTGCCAGCAGGGACAGCCCTAACTATGGCTACACCTTC. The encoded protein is CASRDSPNYGYTF.

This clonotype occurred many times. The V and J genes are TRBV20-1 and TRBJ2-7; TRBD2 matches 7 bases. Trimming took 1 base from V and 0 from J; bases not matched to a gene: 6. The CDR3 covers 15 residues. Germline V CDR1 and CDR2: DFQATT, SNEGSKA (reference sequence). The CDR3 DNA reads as TGCAGTGCTAGAGCTGCTAGCGGAAGCTCCTACGAGCAGTACTTC. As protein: CSARAASGSSYEQYF.

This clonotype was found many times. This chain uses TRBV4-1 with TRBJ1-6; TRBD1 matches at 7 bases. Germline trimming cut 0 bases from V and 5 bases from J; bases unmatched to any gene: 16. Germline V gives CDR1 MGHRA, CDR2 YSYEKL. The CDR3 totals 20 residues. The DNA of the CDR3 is TGCGCCAGCAGCCAAGATTTTTTTCGAGGACAGGCACAAGATAATTCACCCCTCCACTTT. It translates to CASSQDFFRGQAQDNSPLHF.

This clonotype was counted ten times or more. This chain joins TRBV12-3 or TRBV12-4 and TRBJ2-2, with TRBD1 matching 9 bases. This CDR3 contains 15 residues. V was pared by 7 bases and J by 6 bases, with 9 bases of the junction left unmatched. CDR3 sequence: CASTRDRAGAGELFF. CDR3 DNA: TGTGCCAGCACCCGGGACAGGGCAGGGGCCGGGGAGCTGTTTTTT.